The 6 T cell receptor beta chains reported below all come from one sample, sequenced in a study of shared clonotypes between healthy human individuals. Here immunoSEQ multiplex PCR was the method, and the copy in TCRdb shows in-frame clones only, minus some. Of some 550,000 clones listed, about 96% are singletons. The sequenced material came from naive CD4+ T cells sorted from blood. The subset is: CD45RA+ positively selected. These receptors originate from a woman in her twenties or thirties in good health.

This rearrangement joins TRBV18 to TRBJ1-1; TRBD1 agrees at 9 bases. Germline CDR1 and CDR2: KGHSH and LQKENI. J lost 6 bases, V lost 6 bases, and 8 bases had no gene match. The CDR3 contains 14 residues. The DNA of the CDR3 is TGTGCCAGCTCGGAGGACAGGGGAGGAGCTGAAGCTTTCTTT. Encoded protein: CASSEDRGGAEAFF.

This chain uses TRBV19 with TRBJ1-2, with 8 bases matching TRBD1. Germline assignment: CDR1 LNHDA and CDR2 SQIVND (reference sequence). The ends lost 6 bases at V and 3 bases at J; junction bases unmatched: 6. CDR3 length: 14 amino acids. The DNA of the CDR3 is TGTGCCAGTAGGGCGGCAGGGGGCTACTATGGCTACACCTTC. Its translation: CASRAAGGYYGYTF. Full variable domain (missing parts from reference TRBV19 and TRBJ1-2): DGGITQSPKYLFRKEGQNVTLSCEQNLNHDAMYWYRQDPGQGLRLIYYSQIVNDFQKGDIAEGYSVSREKKESFPLTVTSAQKNPTAFYLCASRAAGGYYGYTFGSGTRLTVV.

This chain links TRBV29-1 with TRBJ2-3; the D gene is possibly TRBD1 (6 bases). This CDR3 contains 13 residues. Germline CDR1 is SQVTM and CDR2 is ANQGSEA. The V end was cut by 4 bases, the J end by 2 bases, with 10 bases between. DNA for the CDR3: TGCAGCGTTGGAGGGGGATTCACAGATACGCAGTATTTT. This sequence encodes CSVGGGFTDTQYF.

This clone came up once. The chain links TRBV28 to TRBJ2-7, with 8 bases aligning to TRBD1. Trimming cost V 7 bases and J 2 bases; bases outside gene matches: 4. The CDR3 consists of 13 residues. CDR1 is MDHEN and CDR2 is SYDVKM in the germline V gene. This CDR3 is CASNTGGPYEQYF. The CDR3 DNA follows: TGTGCCAGCAATACAGGGGGTCCCTACGAGCAGTACTTC.

J is TRBJ1-1 and V is TRBV19, with TRBD1 as a possible D gene (5 bases). V lost 11 bases, J lost 1 base, and 17 bases lay in between. From germline, CDR1 is LNHDA and CDR2 SQIVND (reference sequence). The length of the CDR3 is 14 residues. CDR3 residues: CAASGGVWNTEAFF. CDR3 coding DNA: TGTGCCGCATCCGGGGGGGTCTGGAACACTGAAGCTTTCTTT.

The chain recombines TRBV6-1 with TRBJ2-5; D not resolved. The germline V gene has CDR1 MNHNS and CDR2 SASEGT. Trimming shortened V by 1 base and J by 4 bases, and 7 bases separated the two germline ends. The CDR3 length is 13 residues. CDR3 in amino acids: CASSEVSGETQYF. CDR3 DNA: TGTGCCAGCAGTGAAGTATCGGGAGAGACCCAGTACTTC.